Shown below are 24 T cell receptor beta chains from a single sample sequenced in a study of OX40 agonist ivuxolimab in advanced cancers. Sequenced by immunoSEQ multiplex PCR; TCRdb stores in-frame clones only, minus some. The repertoire holds tens of thousands of clones, with more than 70% as singletons. The source material was CD4+ or CD8+ T cells sorted from blood, sampled in a trial of the OX40 agonist ivuxolimab. These receptors all stem from an adult with an advanced solid tumor such as melanoma, head and neck, liver or kidney cancer.

This clone was detected only a few times. The rearrangement links TRBV6-5 to TRBJ1-6; weak D call: TRBD1 (6 bases). Trimming shortened V by 7 bases and J by 11 bases, and 15 bases separated the two germline ends. The CDR3 runs to 13 residues. Germline assignment: CDR1 MNHEY and CDR2 SVGAGI. For the CDR3, the DNA is TGTGCCAGCAAAACAGGGAATCTGGCACCCCTCCACTTT. Translated: CASKTGNLAPLHF.

J is TRBJ2-7 and V is TRBV2, with TRBD2 matching 7 bases. CDR3 length equals 16 residues. The germline CDR1 and CDR2 sequences are SNHLY and FYNNEI. J lost 5 bases, V lost 7 bases, and 17 bases had no gene match. The CDR3 coding sequence is TGTGCCAGCATCAAATCCCCCGGGGAGGGGTTCCACGAGCAGTACTTC. Encoded protein: CASIKSPGEGFHEQYF.

This chain links TRBV5-1 with TRBJ1-3; no clear D. Between the trimmed V and J ends, which lost 5 bases and 4 bases, there was a span of 10 bases. CDR3 length: 13 amino acids. Looked up from germline, CDR1 is SGHRS and CDR2 is YFSETQ. The chain's CDR3 is CASSPSQGNTIYF. CDR3 DNA sequence: TGCGCCAGCAGTCCGAGTCAGGGAAACACCATATATTTT.

The chain has TRBV27 and TRBJ2-7; maybe TRBD1 (6 bases). V was shortened by 1 base and J by 1 base, with 14 bases between the two germline ends. CDR3 length: 16 residues. The germline V gene encodes CDR1 MNHEY and CDR2 SMNVEV (reference sequence). The CDR3 coding sequence is TGTGCCAGCAGTTTATATACAGGGACGGTTTCCTACGAGCAGTACTTC. Its translation is CASSLYTGTVSYEQYF.

The chain recombines TRBV5-4 with TRBJ2-7; tentative D call: TRBD1 (5 bases). V was trimmed by 2 bases and J by 5 bases, leaving 11 bases between them. Germline CDR1 is SGHNT and CDR2 is YYREEE (reference sequence). CDR3 length: 13 amino acids. This chain's CDR3 is CASSFAPRDEQYF. CDR3 DNA sequence: TGTGCCAGCAGCTTTGCCCCCAGGGACGAGCAGTACTTC.

V usage is TRBV5-1 and J usage is TRBJ2-2; no clear D gene. V lost 1 base and J 3 bases, leaving 10 bases between the germline ends. Germline lookup yields CDR1 SGHRS and CDR2 YFSETQ. The CDR3 is 15 residues long. Written as DNA, the CDR3 is TGCGCCAGCAGCTTGACGGGTCCGGACACCGGGGAGCTGTTTTTT. It codes for CASSLTGPDTGELFF. The full variable domain, its missing parts supplied by reference TRBV5-1 and TRBJ2-2, is KAGVTQTPRYLIKTRGQQVTLSCSPISGHRSVSWYQQTPGQGLQFLFEYFSETQRNKGNFPGRFSGRQFSNSRSEMNVSTLELGDSALYLCASSLTGPDTGELFFGEGSRLTVL.

The rearrangement joins TRBV28 to TRBJ1-2, with a tentative D call TRBD1 (5 bases). There are 14 residues in the CDR3. The germline V gene has CDR1 MDHEN and CDR2 SYDVKM. The V end lost 7 bases, the J end lost 7 bases, and 19 bases lay between the germline ends. DNA of the CDR3: TGTGCCAGCACAAAAGGGGCCGGGACGATTGGCTACACCTTC. Encoded protein: CASTKGAGTIGYTF.

The gene calls are TRBV5-1 and TRBJ2-7; TRBD1 aligns across 9 bases. V shed 4 bases and J 3 bases; nucleotides not matched to a gene: 11. CDR1 and CDR2 (germline): SGHRS, YFSETQ. The CDR3 has 16 residues. The CDR3 DNA follows: TGCGCCAGCAGCCCAACGCCCGGGACAGGGATCTACGAGCAGTACTTC. It yields the protein CASSPTPGTGIYEQYF.

The chain couples TRBV4-2 to TRBJ1-5; D might be TRBD1 (6 bases). CDR1 is LGHNA, CDR2 YNFKEQ, per germline. With 1 base removed from V and 4 bases from J, the gap between germline ends came to 17 bases. The CDR3 consists of 17 residues. The CDR3: CASSQGGGGLTNQPQHF. CDR3 nucleotides: TGTGCCAGCAGCCAAGGGGGTGGGGGGCTGACAAATCAGCCCCAGCATTTT.

This clone showed up just a few times. The chain joins TRBV7-3 to TRBJ2-7; 9 bases fit TRBD1. Germline CDR1 reads SGHTA; CDR2 reads FQGTGA. Trimming at V came to 5 bases and at J to 4 bases, leaving 3 bases not matched to a gene. The CDR3 loop spans 13 amino acids. The CDR3 DNA reads TGTGCCAGCAGCCTAGGGACAGGGTACGAGCAGTACTTC. Its protein product is CASSLGTGYEQYF.

V and J are TRBV19 and TRBJ1-1; D is unresolved. The germline V gene encodes CDR1 LNHDA and CDR2 SQIVND (reference sequence). The CDR3 has 11 amino acids. With 8 bases removed from V and 6 bases from J, the gap between germline ends came to 10 bases. The CDR3 sequence is CASEGRSEAFF. CDR3 DNA: TGTGCCAGTGAGGGCCGTTCTGAAGCTTTCTTT.

Only one count was recorded for this clone. The chain is built from TRBV6-5 and TRBJ1-3; D gene uncertain. Germline values: CDR1 MNHEY, CDR2 SVGAGI. This CDR3 is built from 15 residues. The V and J ends lost 0 bases and 3 bases respectively, with 9 bases between them. CDR3 amino acids: CASSYSALGGNTIYF. The CDR3 DNA reads TGTGCCAGCAGTTACTCAGCTCTGGGTGGAAACACCATATATTTT.

This chain joins TRBV28 and TRBJ2-7; 15 bases map to TRBD2. With 6 bases clipped from V and 6 bases from J, the junction kept 9 bases outside the gene matches. The V gene's germline CDR1 is MDHEN and CDR2 SYDVKM. The CDR3 spans 16 residues. The CDR3 loop is CASRLRTSGRAGEQYF. The DNA of the CDR3 is TGTGCCAGCAGACTGCGGACTAGCGGGAGGGCGGGCGAGCAGTACTTC.

V usage is TRBV29-1 and J usage is TRBJ1-2; a weak D match, TRBD1 (5 bases). The CDR3 is 18 residues long. Per the germline V gene, CDR1 is SQVTM and CDR2 is ANQGSEA. Deletions cut 7 bases from V and 0 bases from J, with 27 bases between. The CDR3 bases are TGCAGCGGGGGGGGGAGGATGCCAACTCCGGGGGCTAACTATGGCTACACCTTC. Translation gives CSGGGRMPTPGANYGYTF.

This clone was seen a few times. CDR3 region: CASSLLGLSYNEQFF. The CDR3 nucleotides are TGTGCCAGCAGCTTGTTAGGACTCTCCTACAATGAGCAGTTCTTC. The chain has TRBV5-6 and TRBJ2-1, with D tentatively TRBD2 (5 bases). Trimming removed 1 base from V and 0 bases from J, with 8 bases in between. The CDR3 consists of 15 residues. Germline V gives CDR1 SGHDT, CDR2 YYEEEE.

V usage is TRBV5-1 and J usage is TRBJ1-4; tentatively, D is TRBD1 (6 bases). Per germline, CDR1 SGHRS and CDR2 YFSETQ. V dropped 2 bases and J dropped 6 bases, with 14 bases sitting between them. The CDR3 is made up of 15 amino acids. The CDR3 DNA reads TGCGCCAGCAGCTTCCTAAGGGGGGAATATGAAAAACTGTTTTTT. This sequence encodes CASSFLRGEYEKLFF.

This chain uses TRBV5-1 with TRBJ1-1; D is ambiguous. Germline CDR1 and CDR2: SGHRS and YFSETQ. Trimming pared 5 bases from V and 2 bases from J, leaving 16 bases between. The CDR3 contains 15 residues. CDR3 protein: CASSFRGERNTEAFF. DNA of the CDR3: TGCGCCAGCAGTTTTCGAGGAGAACGAAACACTGAAGCTTTCTTT.

This clone showed up just once. The chain employs TRBV9 and TRBJ2-1, with D perhaps matching TRBD1 (6 bases). The CDR3 is 13 residues long. From germline, CDR1 is SGDLS and CDR2 YYNGEE. V lost 4 bases to trimming and J lost 10 bases, with 15 bases between them. CDR3 residues: CASSPDRFLEQFF. In DNA form, the CDR3 reads TGTGCCAGCAGCCCCGACAGGTTCTTGGAGCAGTTCTTC.

The chain is built from TRBV5-1 and TRBJ1-1; tentatively, D is TRBD1 (5 bases). Trimming shortened V by 1 base and J by 1 base, and 8 bases separated the two germline ends. Germline V gene data show CDR1 as SGHRS and CDR2 as YFSETQ. The CDR3 sequence is 14 residues long. Here the CDR3 reads CASSLRQGNTEAFF. CDR3 DNA: TGCGCCAGCAGCTTGCGTCAGGGGAACACTGAAGCTTTCTTT.

V is TRBV11-2 and J is TRBJ2-1; TRBD2 agrees at 8 bases. V lost 2 bases, J lost 4 bases, and 4 bases stayed unmatched. Germline V lookup: CDR1 SGHAT, CDR2 FQNNGV. The CDR3 runs 15 residues. The DNA of the CDR3 is TGTGCCAGCAGCTTATGGACTAGCATGTACAATGAGCAGTTCTTC. Amino acid sequence: CASSLWTSMYNEQFF.

This chain connects TRBV28 to TRBJ1-5, with D tentatively TRBD1 (6 bases). The V and J ends lost 6 bases and 7 bases respectively, with 13 bases between them. CDR1 is MDHEN, CDR2 SYDVKM, per germline. There are 13 residues in the CDR3. Here the CDR3 reads CASSGGAGQPQHF. CDR3 DNA: TGTGCCAGCAGCGGGGGGGCCGGCCAGCCCCAGCATTTT.

CDR3 sequence (DNA): TGTGCCAGCAGCCACCCGGGACAGGGGGATACGCAGTATTTT. Translation: CASSHPGQGDTQYF. The rearrangement links TRBV7-3 to TRBJ2-3; 10 bases match TRBD1. Germline trimming cut 5 bases from V and 6 bases from J; bases unmatched to any gene: 5. The CDR3 consists of 14 residues. Germline CDR1 SGHTA, CDR2 FQGTGA.

The V call is TRBV28, the J call TRBJ2-1, with unresolved D. Trimming cost V 4 bases and J 10 bases, with 5 bases left between them. This CDR3 contains 10 residues. Germline-derived CDR1 and CDR2 are MDHEN and SYDVKM. The CDR3 region has the DNA TGTGCCAGCAGTTATCGGGAGCAGTTCTTC. It yields the protein CASSYREQFF.

The chain couples TRBV19 to TRBJ2-3; maybe TRBD1 (6 bases). Per the germline V gene, CDR1 is LNHDA and CDR2 is SQIVND (reference sequence). This CDR3 contains 15 residues. V was pared by 6 bases and J by 0 bases, with 13 bases between. The CDR3 bases are TGTGCCAGTAGCAACCCTGGGGGCAGCACAGATACGCAGTATTTT. Amino acids: CASSNPGGSTDTQYF.